This T cell receptor (beta chain) was retrieved from a study of blood T cell repertoires in COVID-19. The CDR3 runs to 13 residues. CDR1 is LNHDA and CDR2 is SQIVND in the germline V gene (reference sequence). V lost 5 bases and J 6 bases, leaving 13 bases between the germline ends. Data came from immunoSEQ multiplex PCR; TCRdb stores just in-frame clones and leaves some out. Among around 240,000 clones listed, roughly 82% were seen once. The TCR was taken from a woman in her thirties or forties who had recovered from COVID-19. The sequenced sample was peripheral blood. This chain joins TRBV19 and TRBJ1-2, with D tentatively TRBD1 (6 bases). The CDR3 is CASSPGRGDGYTF. Here the CDR3 DNA reads TGTGCCAGTAGTCCGGGCAGGGGCGATGGCTACACCTTC.